The 13 T cell receptor beta chains below come from one sample, sequenced in a study of cytomegalovirus exposure and HLA in healthy donors. Vbeta (60) and Jbeta (13) primers were used in the PCR. Method: immunoSEQ multiplex PCR; TCRdb's copy keeps in-frame clones and lacks some. The sample has 180,000 or so clones, around 80% seen once. The sample was PBMCs. Every receptor here comes from a woman aged 60-75 years in good health and CMV-seropositive.

V gene TRBV5-1 combines with J gene TRBJ2-7, with D perhaps TRBD2 (6 bases). V gave up 0 bases and J gave up 6 bases, with 10 bases separating them. The CDR3 runs 13 residues. The germline V gene has CDR1 SGHRS and CDR2 YFSETQ. The CDR3: CASSLGGRSEQYF. The CDR3 DNA reads as TGCGCCAGCAGCTTGGGGGGGAGGAGCGAGCAGTACTTC.

Only one count was recorded for this clone. This rearrangement joins TRBV6-5 to TRBJ1-2; 7 bases map to TRBD1. V shed 0 bases, J shed 5 bases, and the junction held 3 bases outside the gene matches. The CDR3 loop spans 14 amino acids. CDR1 MNHEY and CDR2 SVGAGI come from the germline V gene. As DNA, the CDR3 is TGTGCCAGCAGTTACTCCCAGACAGGGTATGGCTACACCTTC. Its translation: CASSYSQTGYGYTF.

This clone was seen a few times. The chain has TRBV5-1 and TRBJ2-3, with 10 bases lining up with TRBD2. J lost 3 bases, V lost 4 bases, and 5 bases had no gene match. This CDR3 contains 15 residues. CDR1 is SGHRS, CDR2 YFSETQ, per germline. The CDR3 spells CASSPRTSGTDTQYF. The CDR3 nucleotides read TGCGCCAGCAGCCCGAGGACTAGCGGAACAGATACGCAGTATTTT.

The chain is built from TRBV30 and TRBJ1-3; the D gene is possibly TRBD1 (5 bases). With 8 bases removed from V and 2 bases from J, the gap between germline ends came to 13 bases. The CDR3 extends over 13 amino acids. The germline V gene encodes CDR1 GTSNPN and CDR2 SVGIG (reference sequence). The DNA for the CDR3 is TGTGCCGGGTTTACGGGGGCTGGAAACACCATATATTTT. It translates to CAGFTGAGNTIYF.

This clone was counted once. This sequence joins TRBV28 and TRBJ1-1; the D is unclear. Germline V gene data show CDR1 as MDHEN and CDR2 as SYDVKM. The CDR3 has 13 residues. Trimming took off 3 bases at V and 4 bases at J, with 9 bases between the two ends. The CDR3 sequence: CASSLIPGTEAFF. The DNA for the CDR3 is TGTGCCAGCAGTTTGATTCCGGGCACTGAAGCTTTCTTT.

As DNA, the CDR3 is TGTGCCATCAGTGATGTAACAGGCCAAAGCTCCTACGAGCAGTACTTC. Encoded protein: CAISDVTGQSSYEQYF. The chain couples TRBV10-3 to TRBJ2-5; a weak D match, TRBD1 (5 bases). The DNA end is a closer match to TRBJ2-7, so the J assignment may be wrong. In germline, CDR1 is ENHRY, CDR2 SYGVKD. The CDR3 sequence is 16 residues long.

V and J are TRBV10-1 and TRBJ2-2; a weak D match, TRBD1 (5 bases). CDR3 size: 15 residues. The germline CDR1 and CDR2 sequences are WNHNN and SYGVQD (reference sequence). V shed 7 bases and J shed 5 bases, with 17 bases lying between them. The CDR3 is CASIKGCSPTGELFF. The CDR3, as DNA: TGCGCCAGCATTAAGGGGTGTAGTCCGACCGGGGAGCTGTTTTTT.

The chain has TRBV27 and TRBJ2-3, with 8 bases lining up with TRBD2. V lost 5 bases to trimming and J lost 6 bases; unmatched junction nucleotides: 10. This CDR3 has 15 amino acids. Germline V CDR1 and CDR2: MNHEY, SMNVEV (reference sequence). CDR3 in amino acids: CASSRRAGVRDTQYF. For the CDR3, the DNA is TGTGCCAGCAGTCGCCGAGCGGGAGTAAGGGATACGCAGTATTTT.

V and J are TRBV6-5 and TRBJ2-7, with D tentatively TRBD2 (5 bases). CDR3 length equals 15 residues. Germline V gene sequence: CDR1 MNHEY, CDR2 SVGAGI. V lost 2 bases to trimming and J lost 2 bases, with 13 bases between them. In DNA, the CDR3 is TGTGCCAGCAGTTACGCGGTTAGCGAACCCTACGAGCAGTACTTC. Amino acids: CASSYAVSEPYEQYF.

The table lists this clone with a count of one. V is TRBV7-8 and J is TRBJ1-2, with D hard to call. CDR3 length: 14 amino acids. Between the trimmed V and J ends, which lost 1 base and 1 base, there was a span of 7 bases. From germline, CDR1 is SGHVS and CDR2 FQNEAQ. The CDR3 bases are TGTGCCAGCAGCTTAGGAACAGTTAACTATGGCTACACCTTC. Translation gives CASSLGTVNYGYTF.

The rearrangement joins TRBV6-1 to TRBJ2-5; 9 positions match TRBD1. Germline CDR1 is MNHNS and CDR2 is SASEGT. With 6 bases clipped from V and 1 base from J, the junction kept 0 bases outside the gene matches. This CDR3 is 13 amino acids long. The CDR3 reads CASRTGGQETQYF. In DNA form, the CDR3 reads TGTGCCAGCAGGACAGGGGGCCAAGAGACCCAGTACTTC.

The chain recombines TRBV19 with TRBJ2-5, with 8 bases aligning to TRBD1. With the DNA end fitting TRBJ2-7 better, the J assignment may be wrong. The CDR3 length is 15 residues. Germline V gene sequence: CDR1 LNHDA, CDR2 SQIVND (reference sequence). CDR3 coding DNA: TGTGCCAGTAGTATAGTCCCAGGGGGCAACCACGAGCAGTACTTC. Translating gives CASSIVPGGNHEQYF.

The J gene is TRBJ2-1, the V gene TRBV30, with a tentative D call TRBD1 (5 bases). V dropped 2 bases and J dropped 7 bases, with 18 bases sitting between them. Germline V lookup: CDR1 GTSNPN, CDR2 SVGIG (reference sequence). This CDR3 is built from 15 residues. This CDR3 is CAWSFSRGYKNEQFF. DNA for the CDR3: TGTGCCTGGAGTTTTTCAAGGGGTTACAAAAATGAGCAGTTCTTC.